A selection of T cell receptor beta chains follows, all from one sample in a study of blood T cell repertoires in COVID-19. Sequencing was performed with immunoSEQ multiplex PCR; in TCRdb, only in-frame clones are kept and a portion is missing. The data hold about 74,000 clones, with approximately 90% observed a single time. The specimen was peripheral blood. The receptors here all came from an older woman with active COVID-19. CDR3s include the opening cysteine and the closing phenylalanine or tryptophan. The order of the fields is D gene, clone size, V gene, J gene, CDR3 DNA, CDR3 protein. The D gene is left open where the match is weak. Some rows have no size entry. The others give once, few or many, or a class for an expanded clone.

D gene: TRBD2; clone size: -; V gene: TRBV3-1/TRBV3-2; J gene: TRBJ2-4; CDR3 DNA: TGTGCCAGCAGCCGGCGGGGGACTAAAAACATTCAGTACTTC; CDR3 protein: CASSRRGTKNIQYF
D gene: -; clone size: -; V gene: TRBV10-3; J gene: TRBJ2-1; CDR3 DNA: TGTGCCATCAGGGAGGTACTGGCGGCCTCGGGAAATGAGCAGTTCTTC; CDR3 protein: CAIREVLAASGNEQFF
D gene: TRBD2; clone size: -; V gene: TRBV30; J gene: TRBJ2-1; CDR3 DNA: TGTGCCTGGGAAAGACTAGCGGCCCACAATGAGCAGTTCTTC; CDR3 protein: CAWERLAAHNEQFF
D gene: TRBD1; clone size: -; V gene: TRBV7-2; J gene: TRBJ2-5; CDR3 DNA: TGTGCCAGCAGCCCCGGGACAGAAGAGACCCAGTACTTC; CDR3 protein: CASSPGTEETQYF
D gene: -; clone size: -; V gene: TRBV2; J gene: TRBJ2-4; CDR3 DNA: TGTGCCAGCAGTGAAGACAGAAACATTCAGTACTTC; CDR3 protein: CASSEDRNIQYF
D gene: TRBD2; clone size: -; V gene: TRBV14; J gene: TRBJ2-5; CDR3 DNA: TGTGCCAGCAGCCAAGGAATGGGAGGGGTTGACCAAGAGACCCAGTACTTC; CDR3 protein: CASSQGMGGVDQETQYF
D gene: -; clone size: -; V gene: TRBV5-1; J gene: TRBJ1-4; CDR3 DNA: TGCGCCAGCAGCTTGTCCGAGGGAAACGAAAAACTGTTTTTT; CDR3 protein: CASSLSEGNEKLFF
D gene: -; clone size: -; V gene: TRBV5-1; J gene: TRBJ2-7; CDR3 DNA: TGCGCCAGCAGGTATGGGGGGTCCTACGAGCAGTACTTC; CDR3 protein: CASRYGGSYEQYF
D gene: TRBD2; clone size: -; V gene: TRBV28; J gene: TRBJ2-5; CDR3 DNA: TGTGCCAGCAGTTTAACTAGCGGGGGGGCAACGACCCAGTACTTC; CDR3 protein: CASSLTSGGATTQYF
D gene: -; clone size: -; V gene: TRBV18; J gene: TRBJ2-3; CDR3 DNA: TGTGCCAGCTCCCCTCGGGAGTTCACAGATACGCAGTATTTT; CDR3 protein: CASSPREFTDTQYF
D gene: -; clone size: once; V gene: TRBV11-2; J gene: TRBJ2-3; CDR3 DNA: TGTGCCAGCAGCCCCCTCCAGGTCACAGATACGCAGTATTTT; CDR3 protein: CASSPLQVTDTQYF
D gene: -; clone size: -; V gene: TRBV7-9; J gene: TRBJ2-3; CDR3 DNA: TGTGCCAGCAGCTTAGCGTTCGGCACAGATACGCAGTATTTT; CDR3 protein: CASSLAFGTDTQYF
D gene: -; clone size: -; V gene: TRBV28; J gene: TRBJ1-2; CDR3 DNA: TGTGCCAGCAGTTCCGGAGGTTCGCTCGATGGCTACACCTTC; CDR3 protein: CASSSGGSLDGYTF
D gene: TRBD1; clone size: -; V gene: TRBV11-2; J gene: TRBJ1-2; CDR3 DNA: TGTGCCAGCAGCTTCCTCGGACAGGTCGGGGACTATGGCTACACCTTC; CDR3 protein: CASSFLGQVGDYGYTF
D gene: -; clone size: -; V gene: TRBV20-1; J gene: TRBJ1-1; CDR3 DNA: TGCAGTGCTAGTGGAGCGTCGGGCACTGAAGCTTTCTTT; CDR3 protein: CSASGASGTEAFF
D gene: -; clone size: -; V gene: TRBV29-1; J gene: TRBJ2-6; CDR3 DNA: TGCAGCGTTGAAGGCGAGGCAGGGGCTGGGGCCAACGTCCTGACTTTC; CDR3 protein: CSVEGEAGAGANVLTF
D gene: -; clone size: -; V gene: TRBV25-1; J gene: TRBJ1-4; CDR3 DNA: TGTGCCAGCAGTGAACCAGGGCCAACTAATGAAAAACTGTTTTTT; CDR3 protein: CASSEPGPTNEKLFF
D gene: TRBD1; clone size: -; V gene: TRBV2; J gene: TRBJ2-6; CDR3 DNA: TGTGCCTCCCAGGGGGCCCTATTCAGCTCTGGGGCCAACGTCCTGACTTTC; CDR3 protein: CASQGALFSSGANVLTF
D gene: TRBD2; clone size: once; V gene: TRBV19; J gene: TRBJ2-5; CDR3 DNA: TGTGCCAGTAGTAAGGGACTAGCGGGAGACCTCCAAGAGACCCAGTACTTC; CDR3 protein: CASSKGLAGDLQETQYF
D gene: -; clone size: -; V gene: TRBV27; J gene: TRBJ2-7; CDR3 DNA: TGTGCCAGCGGTTCCTTCTACGAGCAGTACTTC; CDR3 protein: CASGSFYEQYF
D gene: -; clone size: once; V gene: TRBV5-5; J gene: TRBJ1-1; CDR3 DNA: TGTGCCAGCAGCCGGGGGGCAGGGGTGAACACTGAAGCTTTCTTT; CDR3 protein: CASSRGAGVNTEAFF
D gene: TRBD2; clone size: once; V gene: TRBV29-1; J gene: TRBJ2-7; CDR3 DNA: TGCAGCGTTGAGGGCCTAGCGGGGAACTCCTACGAGCAGTACTTC; CDR3 protein: CSVEGLAGNSYEQYF
D gene: -; clone size: once; V gene: TRBV19; J gene: TRBJ2-7; CDR3 DNA: TGTGCCAGTAGTATCCGCGGCAGGGCGGGGGAGCAGTACTTC; CDR3 protein: CASSIRGRAGEQYF
D gene: TRBD1; clone size: -; V gene: TRBV4-1; J gene: TRBJ2-1; CDR3 DNA: TGCGCCAGCAGCCAAGCGCGACAGGGAGCACTGAGCTCCTACAATGAGCAGTTCTTC; CDR3 protein: CASSQARQGALSSYNEQFF
D gene: -; clone size: -; V gene: TRBV11-2; J gene: TRBJ2-6; CDR3 DNA: TGTGCCAGCAGCTATGGTAGCGGACGCCCAGGGGCCAACGTCCTGACTTTC; CDR3 protein: CASSYGSGRPGANVLTF
D gene: TRBD1; clone size: once; V gene: TRBV3-1/TRBV3-2; J gene: TRBJ1-1; CDR3 DNA: TGTGCCAGCAGCCAAGGGGGGGGACAGGGAGGGACTGAAGCTTTCTTT; CDR3 protein: CASSQGGGQGGTEAFF
D gene: TRBD2; clone size: -; V gene: TRBV24-1; J gene: TRBJ2-2; CDR3 DNA: TGTGCCACCAGTGATATAGGGACTAGTAGCACCGGGGAGCTGTTTTTT; CDR3 protein: CATSDIGTSSTGELFF
D gene: -; clone size: -; V gene: TRBV21-1; J gene: TRBJ2-6; CDR3 DNA: TGTGCCAGCAGCAAACGCGAGGGACAGGGAGGCTCTGGGGCCAACGTCCTGACTTTC; CDR3 protein: CASSKREGQGGSGANVLTF
D gene: TRBD1; clone size: -; V gene: TRBV19; J gene: TRBJ2-3; CDR3 DNA: TGTGCCAGTAGTATGACAGGGGGGGCAGATACGCAGTATTTT; CDR3 protein: CASSMTGGADTQYF
D gene: -; clone size: -; V gene: TRBV10-3; J gene: TRBJ2-1; CDR3 DNA: TGTGCCATCTCTGACTTGGCGGGACCGAGCAATGAGCAGTTCTTC; CDR3 protein: CAISDLAGPSNEQFF
D gene: -; clone size: -; V gene: TRBV11-2; J gene: TRBJ2-1; CDR3 DNA: TGTGCCAGCAGCCTGTCCTACAATGAGCAGTTCTTC; CDR3 protein: CASSLSYNEQFF
D gene: TRBD1; clone size: -; V gene: TRBV5-4; J gene: TRBJ2-5; CDR3 DNA: TGTGCCAGCAGCTCCCGGGACAGGGGGCGCCTGGAGACCCAGTACTTC; CDR3 protein: CASSSRDRGRLETQYF
D gene: -; clone size: once; V gene: TRBV18; J gene: TRBJ1-6; CDR3 DNA: TGTGCCAGCTCATCAGGGTTGTCTTCACCCCTCCACTTT; CDR3 protein: CASSSGLSSPLHF
D gene: TRBD2; clone size: -; V gene: TRBV27; J gene: TRBJ2-7; CDR3 DNA: TGTGCCAGCAAACGTACATTTGCGGGGGAGTACGAGCAGTACTTC; CDR3 protein: CASKRTFAGEYEQYF
D gene: -; clone size: -; V gene: TRBV2; J gene: TRBJ1-3; CDR3 DNA: TGTGCCAGCAGTGAATTCCCCGAACGCAGCACCATATATTTT; CDR3 protein: CASSEFPERSTIYF
D gene: -; clone size: few; V gene: TRBV4-1; J gene: TRBJ1-3; CDR3 DNA: TGCGCCAGCAGCCAATTTGGTTCGGCAGGGGTCGAAAACACCATATATTTT; CDR3 protein: CASSQFGSAGVENTIYF
D gene: TRBD2; clone size: -; V gene: TRBV2; J gene: TRBJ2-7; CDR3 DNA: TGTGCCAGCCGCCCTTCCGGGACTAGCGGAACCGAGCAGTACTTC; CDR3 protein: CASRPSGTSGTEQYF
D gene: -; clone size: once; V gene: TRBV6-5; J gene: TRBJ1-2; CDR3 DNA: TGTGCCAGCACATCTCAACCCCAGGGGCCCTATGGCTACACCTTC; CDR3 protein: CASTSQPQGPYGYTF
D gene: TRBD2; clone size: -; V gene: TRBV7-6; J gene: TRBJ2-1; CDR3 DNA: TGTGCCAGCAGCCGAGCGGGAGGGAACTCCTACAATGAGCAGTTCTTC; CDR3 protein: CASSRAGGNSYNEQFF